The 30 T cell receptor beta chains below all came from one sample that was sequenced in a study of shared clonotypes between healthy human individuals. Profiled with immunoSEQ multiplex PCR; TCRdb holds only in-frame clones, not every one. The data show about 2 million clones, approximately 95% seen once. Source material: naive CD4+ T cells sorted from blood. As for subset: CD45RA+ positively selected. The origin of the receptors is a man younger than 30 in good health.

Turning to this clone: The sample has other DNA sequences that encode this CDR3 too. The gene calls are TRBV7-9 and TRBJ2-2; D is perhaps TRBD2 (5 bases). CDR1 SEHNR and CDR2 FQNEAQ come from the germline V gene (reference sequence). The CDR3 has 14 amino acids. V was clipped by 1 base and J by 5 bases, with 8 bases between them. This CDR3 is CASSLVPGTGELFF. CDR3 in DNA: TGTGCCAGCAGCTTAGTTCCGGGGACCGGGGAGCTGTTTTTT.

This rearrangement joins TRBV5-1 to TRBJ2-7, with 9 bases aligning to TRBD1. J was trimmed by 0 bases and V by 3 bases; bases with no gene match: 4. Per germline, CDR1 SGHRS and CDR2 YFSETQ. The CDR3 loop spans 15 amino acids. The CDR3 is CASSSGTGNSYEQYF. DNA of the CDR3: TGCGCCAGCAGCTCAGGGACAGGGAACTCCTACGAGCAGTACTTC.

This chain connects TRBV5-1 to TRBJ2-3; 9 bases fit TRBD1. Unmatched junction bases numbered 5, after V lost 0 bases and J lost 6 bases. The CDR3 consists of 15 residues. CDR1 and CDR2 (germline): SGHRS, YFSETQ. The CDR3 DNA is TGCGCCAGCAGCTTGGACCGAGGACAGGGGGATACGCAGTATTTT. Its protein product is CASSLDRGQGDTQYF.

Of note for this clone: The junction departs from the called germline gene at one end, perhaps through a read error. The rearrangement joins TRBV7-7 to TRBJ2-7; D might be TRBD1 or TRBD2, each matching 5 bases. The CDR3 contains 15 residues. Germline V gene lookup returns CDR1 SSHAT and CDR2 FNYEAQ (reference sequence). In DNA form, the CDR3 reads TGTGCTAGCAGCTTAAGTGGGACGGGGAATTACGAGCAGTACTTC. Amino acid sequence: CASSLSGTGNYEQYF.

This chain joins TRBV25-1 and TRBJ1-2; unclear D gene. Germline V gene lookup returns CDR1 MGHDK and CDR2 SYGVNS. The CDR3 extends over 11 amino acids. Trimming took off 1 base at V and 8 bases at J, with 5 bases between the two ends. CDR3 region: CASSEFRGYTF. The DNA of the CDR3 is TGTGCCAGCAGTGAATTCCGCGGCTACACCTTC.

V gene TRBV4-1 combines with J gene TRBJ1-2; a weak D match, TRBD1 (5 bases). Germline assignment: CDR1 MGHRA and CDR2 YSYEKL. CDR3 length: 15 amino acids. V was pared by 3 bases and J by 4 bases, with 15 bases between. The CDR3 is CASSQGTSQIYGYTF. For the CDR3, the DNA is TGCGCCAGCAGCCAGGGGACCTCACAGATCTATGGCTACACCTTC.

The rearrangement links TRBV6-1 to TRBJ2-5, with D unresolved. Trimming removed 7 bases at V and 4 bases at J, with 10 bases between. Germline assignment: CDR1 MNHNS and CDR2 SASEGT. There are 12 residues in the CDR3. The CDR3 nucleotides are TGTGCCAGCATTTCCATTTCAGAGACCCAGTACTTC. This encodes CASISISETQYF.

This chain links TRBV2 with TRBJ2-7, with TRBD2 identical over 8 bases. Germline V CDR1 and CDR2: SNHLY, FYNNEI. The ends lost 0 bases at V and 4 bases at J; junction bases unmatched: 8. This CDR3 has 16 residues. The CDR3 spells CASSEAKPAGVYEQYF. The DNA of the CDR3 is TGTGCCAGCAGTGAAGCGAAGCCAGCGGGAGTATACGAGCAGTACTTC.

The rearrangement uses TRBV25-1 and TRBJ2-4; D is uncertain. V shed 4 bases and J shed 0 bases, with 16 bases lying between them. Germline values: CDR1 MGHDK, CDR2 SYGVNS. CDR3 size: 17 residues. In DNA form, the CDR3 reads TGTGCCAGCAGTGTAGGTAAGATGGGTCTAGCCAAAAACATTCAGTACTTC. It specifies CASSVGKMGLAKNIQYF. The whole variable domain, filled in from reference TRBV25-1 and TRBJ2-4, reads EADIYQTPRYLVIGTGKKITLECSQTMGHDKMYWYQQDPGMELHLIHYSYGVNSTEKGDLSSESTVSRIRTEHFPLTLESARPSHTSQYLCASSVGKMGLAKNIQYFGAGTRLSVL.

The chain joins TRBV7-9 to TRBJ1-6, with D maybe TRBD1 (6 bases). The germline V and J ends were trimmed by 5 bases and 8 bases, with 13 bases remaining between them. Germline CDR1 SEHNR, CDR2 FQNEAQ (reference sequence). The CDR3 covers 14 residues. The DNA for the CDR3 is TGTGCCAGCAGCCCGCGACAGGCCCATTCACCCCTCCACTTT. Its translation: CASSPRQAHSPLHF.

The CDR3 DNA is TGTGCCAGCAGCCTCAGGGAAGTGGGTTCACCCCTCCACTTT. Translating it yields CASSLREVGSPLHF. J is TRBJ1-6 and V is TRBV2, with D perhaps matching TRBD1 (5 bases). Germline V gene sequence: CDR1 SNHLY, CDR2 FYNNEI. The V and J ends lost 6 bases and 9 bases respectively, with 15 bases between them. The CDR3 spans 14 residues.

The genes are TRBV5-4 and TRBJ1-5, with TRBD1 identical over 11 bases. The CDR3 spans 13 residues. Germline V gene data show CDR1 as SGHNT and CDR2 as YYREEE (reference sequence). The V segment lost 2 bases and the J segment 10 bases; nucleotides outside the gene matches: 2. CDR3 region: CASSLGQGAPQHF. The DNA for the CDR3 is TGTGCCAGCAGCTTAGGACAGGGGGCCCCCCAGCATTTT.

J is TRBJ1-2 and V is TRBV5-1, with TRBD1 as a possible D gene (6 bases). CDR3 length equals 16 residues. Germline V CDR1 and CDR2: SGHRS, YFSETQ. Trimming removed 0 bases from V and 2 bases from J, with 14 bases in between. The CDR3 DNA reads as TGCGCCAGCAGCTTGGGTCAACAGGGCTTAAACTATGGCTACACCTTC. It is translated as CASSLGQQGLNYGYTF.

The V call is TRBV7-3, the J call TRBJ2-5, with 8 bases that match TRBD1. Looked up from germline, CDR1 is SGHTA and CDR2 is FQGTGA. The CDR3 extends over 15 amino acids. V shed 5 bases, J shed 5 bases, and the junction held 10 bases outside the gene matches. Here the CDR3 reads CASSPTTGAAETQYF. For the CDR3, the DNA is TGTGCCAGCAGCCCGACGACAGGGGCGGCGGAGACCCAGTACTTC.

The chain couples TRBV9 to TRBJ1-1, with TRBD1 matching over 8 bases. CDR1 and CDR2 (germline): SGDLS, YYNGEE. J was trimmed by 0 bases and V by 1 base; bases with no gene match: 2. The CDR3 contains 15 residues. The chain's CDR3 is CASSVRTGLNTEAFF. DNA of the CDR3: TGTGCCAGCAGCGTACGGACAGGGCTGAACACTGAAGCTTTCTTT.

With respect to this clone: Additional DNA sequences in this sample encode the identical CDR3. This chain uses TRBV5-4 with TRBJ1-5; 7 bases are shared with TRBD1. V dropped 0 bases and J dropped 7; count of bases not matched to a gene: 1. Germline V gives CDR1 SGHNT, CDR2 YYREEE (reference sequence). There are 13 residues in the CDR3. This chain's CDR3 is CASSLAGGQPQHF. The CDR3 DNA follows: TGTGCCAGCAGCTTGGCAGGGGGGCAGCCCCAGCATTTT.

The chain employs TRBV5-1 and TRBJ2-7, with TRBD1 identical over 7 bases. In germline, CDR1 is SGHRS, CDR2 YFSETQ. The J segment lost 2 bases and the V segment lost 2 bases, leaving 4 bases of the junction unmatched. The CDR3 covers 14 residues. This CDR3 is CASSFGQVPYEQYF. The CDR3 DNA follows: TGCGCCAGCAGCTTTGGACAGGTACCCTACGAGCAGTACTTC.

This rearrangement joins TRBV4-1 to TRBJ1-5; D not certain. Germline V CDR1 and CDR2: MGHRA, YSYEKL. CDR3 size: 16 residues. V lost 4 bases, J lost 1 base, and 14 bases lay in between. The CDR3 sequence: CASSPNAAGSNQPQHF. As DNA, the CDR3 is TGCGCCAGCAGCCCTAACGCGGCGGGGAGCAATCAGCCCCAGCATTTT.

The chain employs TRBV5-1 and TRBJ1-2; D may be TRBD1 (5 bases). Trimming removed 0 bases at V and 2 bases at J, with 11 bases between. The CDR3 length is 15 residues. CDR1 is SGHRS and CDR2 is YFSETQ in the germline V gene. In DNA form, the CDR3 reads TGCGCCAGCAGCTTGGAAGGGGATAAAAACTATGGCTACACCTTC. It specifies CASSLEGDKNYGYTF.

The chain carries TRBV4-3 and TRBJ1-3, with unresolved D. This CDR3 comprises 14 residues. The germline V gene has CDR1 LGHNA and CDR2 YSLEER. Trimming removed 0 bases from V and 8 bases from J, with 11 bases in between. CDR3 nucleotide sequence: TGCGCCAGCAGCCAAGAGCCCGGGCGGGACACCATATATTTT. Translated: CASSQEPGRDTIYF.

The chain recombines TRBV7-6 with TRBJ2-7, with D perhaps TRBD2 (5 bases). V was clipped by 1 base and J by 2 bases, with 9 bases between them. Germline V gives CDR1 SGHVS, CDR2 FNYEAQ. The CDR3 is made up of 14 amino acids. As DNA, the CDR3 is TGTGCCAGCAGCTTAGAAGAGGGCACCTACGAGCAGTACTTC. Translation: CASSLEEGTYEQYF.

This clone has only one observation. The gene calls are TRBV30 and TRBJ1-2; unclear D gene. Trimming took off 1 base at V and 5 bases at J, with 8 bases between the two ends. Looked up from germline, CDR1 is GTSNPN and CDR2 is SVGIG (reference sequence). The CDR3 consists of 12 residues. The CDR3 coding sequence is TGTGCCTGGAGTGGAGCAGTTTATGGCTACACCTTC. Protein: CAWSGAVYGYTF.

This clone appeared once. This CDR3 is also generated by other DNA sequences in the sample. V usage is TRBV10-3 and J usage is TRBJ2-7; a possible D gene is TRBD2 (5 bases). V shed 0 bases and J shed 3 bases, with 6 bases lying between them. Germline CDR1 is ENHRY and CDR2 is SYGVKD. The CDR3 covers 13 residues. The CDR3 reads CAISESGLYEQYF. The CDR3 nucleotides read TGTGCCATCAGTGAGTCAGGACTCTACGAGCAGTACTTC.

The V and J genes are TRBV19 and TRBJ1-5, with 8 positions matching TRBD1. Germline V CDR1 and CDR2: LNHDA, SQIVND (reference sequence). The J segment lost 0 bases and the V segment lost 3 bases, leaving 16 bases of the junction unmatched. The CDR3 contains 20 residues. CDR3: CASSMGSARGRVSSNQPQHF. In DNA form, the CDR3 reads TGTGCCAGTAGTATGGGATCTGCCAGGGGGCGGGTTAGTAGCAATCAGCCCCAGCATTTT. Full variable domain (outside the CDR3, taken from reference TRBV19 and TRBJ1-5): DGGITQSPKYLFRKEGQNVTLSCEQNLNHDAMYWYRQDPGQGLRLIYYSQIVNDFQKGDIAEGYSVSREKKESFPLTVTSAQKNPTAFYLCASSMGSARGRVSSNQPQHFGDGTRLSIL.

A note on this clone: Within the sample, other DNA sequences also encode this same CDR3. This chain joins TRBV6-1 and TRBJ2-7; D uncertain. The length of the CDR3 is 11 residues. Germline-derived CDR1 and CDR2 are MNHNS and SASEGT. V dropped 0 bases and J dropped 7 bases, with 4 bases sitting between them. CDR3 bases: TGTGCCAGCAGTGAAGCAAGGGAGCAGTACTTC. Amino acids: CASSEAREQYF.

On this clone itself: Other DNA variants within this sample encode the same CDR3. The chain carries TRBV5-1 and TRBJ1-4; D is perhaps TRBD1 (6 bases). V shed 0 bases and J shed 5 bases, with 8 bases lying between them. The CDR3 consists of 14 residues. Germline CDR1 is SGHRS and CDR2 is YFSETQ. The CDR3 sequence is CASSLAGVNEKLFF. CDR3 in DNA: TGCGCCAGCAGCTTGGCAGGGGTAAATGAAAAACTGTTTTTT.

The chain links TRBV11-2 to TRBJ1-1; D is undetermined. V was cut by 5 bases and J by 5 bases, with 12 bases left in between. This CDR3 is 13 amino acids long. Germline V CDR1 and CDR2: SGHAT, FQNNGV. The CDR3 reads CASSPTSRTEAFF. CDR3 in DNA: TGTGCCAGCAGCCCCACGTCCCGAACTGAAGCTTTCTTT.

For the CDR3, the DNA is TGTGCCAGCAGTGAAGAGGGGGCGGAAAGTAACTATGGCTACACCTTC. Translation: CASSEEGAESNYGYTF. The chain links TRBV2 to TRBJ1-2, with 7 nucleotides matching TRBD1. Germline CDR1 reads SNHLY; CDR2 reads FYNNEI. CDR3 length: 16 amino acids. V gave up 1 base and J gave up 1 base; unmatched junction bases: 6.

As DNA, the CDR3 is TGCGCCAGCAGCCAAGCTCCAGCAGAAGCTAACTATGGCTACACCTTC. Translation gives CASSQAPAEANYGYTF. The gene calls are TRBV4-1 and TRBJ1-2; D is uncertain. V was trimmed by 1 base and J by 0 bases, leaving 12 bases between them. The CDR3 is 16 residues long. Germline CDR1 MGHRA, CDR2 YSYEKL.

This clone was recorded a few times. The chain has TRBV6-1 and TRBJ2-3, with D possibly TRBD1 on 5 matching bases. Per the germline V gene, CDR1 is MNHNS and CDR2 is SASEGT. The CDR3 runs 15 residues. Trimming left V 2 bases short and J 0 bases short, with 9 bases between. For the CDR3, the DNA is TGTGCCAGCAGTGAAAGGGGCGCTAGCACAGATACGCAGTATTTT. Translating it yields CASSERGASTDTQYF.